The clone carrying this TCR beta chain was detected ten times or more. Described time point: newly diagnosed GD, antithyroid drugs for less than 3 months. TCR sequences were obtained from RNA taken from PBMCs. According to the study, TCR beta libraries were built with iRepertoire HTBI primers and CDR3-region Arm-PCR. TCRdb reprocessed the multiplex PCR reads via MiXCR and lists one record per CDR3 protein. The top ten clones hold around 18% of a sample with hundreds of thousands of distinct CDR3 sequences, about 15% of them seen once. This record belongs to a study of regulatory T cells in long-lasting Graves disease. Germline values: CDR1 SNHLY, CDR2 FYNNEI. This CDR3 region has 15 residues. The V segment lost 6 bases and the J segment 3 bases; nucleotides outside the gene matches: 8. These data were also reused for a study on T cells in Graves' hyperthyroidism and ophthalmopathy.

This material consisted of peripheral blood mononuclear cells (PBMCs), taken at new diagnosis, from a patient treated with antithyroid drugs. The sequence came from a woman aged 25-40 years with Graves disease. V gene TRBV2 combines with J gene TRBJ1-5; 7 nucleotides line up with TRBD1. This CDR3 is CASSQGVANNQPQHF. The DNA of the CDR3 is TGTGCCAGCAGCCAGGGGGTAGCGAACAATCAGCCCCAGCATTTT.